A selection of T cell receptor beta chains follows, all from one sample in a study of blood T cell repertoires in COVID-19. TCRdb's copy holds only in-frame clones and misses some; the assay was immunoSEQ multiplex PCR. The sample has about 230,000 clones; 84% are singletons. The source material was peripheral blood. The receptors here all came from a man aged 40-55 years who had recovered from COVID-19. CDR3s include the opening cysteine and the closing phenylalanine or tryptophan. A D gene is named only where the DNA matches it firmly. Not all rows give a size; the values are once, few, many and, for expanded clones, a class.

J,D,size,V,length,DNA,CDR3
TRBJ2-5,.,.,TRBV7-9,14,TGTGCCAGCAGCTTGTTGTCTTTCGAAGAGACCCAGTACTTC,CASSLLSFEETQYF
TRBJ2-2,.,.,TRBV30,16,TGTGCCTGGAGTGTACACCTAGGGGTGGACACCGGGGAGCTGTTTTTT,CAWSVHLGVDTGELFF
TRBJ2-2,TRBD2,.,TRBV7-9,18,TGTGCCAGCAGCTTAGCTGTTAGCGGGAGTTGGTACACCGGGGAGCTGTTTTTT,CASSLAVSGSWYTGELFF
TRBJ2-7,.,.,TRBV6-5,11,TGTGCCAGCAGCACCTACTACGAGCAGTACTTC,CASSTYYEQYF
TRBJ2-1,.,.,TRBV19,15,TGTGCCAGTAGGATTGACTACACAACCTACAATGAGCAGTTCTTC,CASRIDYTTYNEQFF
TRBJ1-1,TRBD1,.,TRBV7-2,15,TGTGCCAGCAGCTCACGGACAGGGAGGTTCGCTGAAGCTTTCTTT,CASSSRTGRFAEAFF
TRBJ2-3,.,.,TRBV3-1/TRBV3-2,15,TGTGCCAGCAGCCAAGATTGGCGGCCTACGGGGACGCAGTATTTT,CASSQDWRPTGTQYF
TRBJ1-4,TRBD1,once,TRBV19,15,TGTGCCAGTAGTATAAATGACAGGGGAGTTGGTGGACTGTTTTTT,CASSINDRGVGGLFF
TRBJ1-5,.,.,TRBV5-1,18,TGCGCCAGCAGCTTGGTCCGGCAGTTGACTTATAGCAATCAGCCCCAGCATTTT,CASSLVRQLTYSNQPQHF
TRBJ2-3,TRBD2,.,TRBV27,18,TGTGCCAGTAAGGAGATAGGCACCGAGCGGGGAAGCACAGATACGCAGTATTTT,CASKEIGTERGSTDTQYF
TRBJ2-7,.,.,TRBV4-3,15,TGCGCCAGCAGCCAAGATAGGAGCCTACGGGACGAGCAGTACTTC,CASSQDRSLRDEQYF
TRBJ2-7,TRBD2,.,TRBV9,14,TGTGCCAGCAGCGCAGTAGCGGGGGCCTACGAGCAGTACTTC,CASSAVAGAYEQYF
TRBJ2-7,.,.,TRBV6-6,12,TGTGCCAGCGGAGGTTGGGACTACGAGCAGTACTTC,CASGGWDYEQYF
TRBJ2-7,.,once,TRBV9,15,TGTGCCAGCAGCGTAGCGGCAGGGGTGGGTTACGAGCAGTACTTC,CASSVAAGVGYEQYF
TRBJ2-1,TRBD1,.,TRBV19,15,TGTGCCAGCCAACCGGGACAGGCGACCTACAATGAGCAGTTCTTC,CASQPGQATYNEQFF
TRBJ2-2,.,.,TRBV6-2/TRBV6-3,13,TGTGCCAGCAGTTACCCGTCGGTCGGGGAGCTGTTTTTT,CASSYPSVGELFF
TRBJ1-3,TRBD1,.,TRBV5-1,14,TGCGCCAGCAGCTCAGGGGGTATTGGAAACACCATATATTTT,CASSSGGIGNTIYF
TRBJ1-1,TRBD1,.,TRBV18,15,TGTGCCAGCTCACCTTGGAACAGGGGGGACACTGAAGCTTTCTTT,CASSPWNRGDTEAFF
TRBJ2-7,.,.,TRBV6-2/TRBV6-3,13,TGTGCCAGCAGCATAGACAGTTCCTACGAGCAGTACTTC,CASSIDSSYEQYF
TRBJ1-4,.,once,TRBV4-3,14,TGCGCCAGCAGCCAAGATCAGTCCCTTGAAAAACTGTTTTTT,CASSQDQSLEKLFF